This is a list of T cell receptor delta chains from one sample in a study of Vδ1+ human thymocytes. TCRdb reanalysed the multiplex PCR reads via CATT. The sample shows more than 45,000 delta-chain clones, over 12% of them seen only once. The sequencing input was Vdelta1+ gamma-delta thymocytes from the thymus. The receptors shown here come from a girl in the first two years of life who had congenital heart surgery. CDR3s include the opening cysteine and the closing phenylalanine or tryptophan. A D gene is named only where the DNA matches it firmly. The listing skips clone size in some rows; elsewhere it reads once, few, many or a size class.

>18|TRDV2|TRDJ1|few|NA
CAHPATPGGDRYTDKLIF
TGTGCCCATCCTGCGACACCCGGGGGGGACCGCTACACCGATAAACTCATCTTT
>18|TRDV1|TRDJ1|few|NA
CALGELRWDRTDTDKLIF
TGTGCTCTTGGGGAACTGCGGTGGGATCGAACTGACACCGATAAACTCATCTTT
>20|TRDV1|TRDJ1|NA|TRDD3
CALGPLKGTGGPPYTDKLIF
TGTGCTCTTGGACCGCTGAAGGGTACTGGGGGACCTCCTTACACCGATAAACTCATCTTT
>22|TRAV29/DV5|TRDJ1|NA|NA
CAARGVPTFARDTNSMSDKLIF
TGTGCAGCAAGGGGGGTTCCTACTTTTGCGAGGGATACCAACTCAATGTCCGATAAACTCATCTTT
>16|TRDV1|TRDJ1|NA|TRDD3
CALGDPTTRLGDKLIF
TGTGCTCTTGGGGACCCGACTACCCGCTTGGGGGACAAACTCATCTTT
>21|TRDV1|TRDJ1|NA|TRDD3
CALGGPPNTLLGADYTDKLIF
TGTGCTCTTGGGGGGCCCCCGAATACCCTACTGGGGGCTGACTACACCGATAAACTCATCTTT
>20|TRDV1|TRDJ1|NA|TRDD3
CALGEFPPFTGDGLSDKLIF
TGTGCTCTTGGGGAATTCCCCCCCTTTACTGGGGATGGCCTCTCCGATAAACTCATCTTT
>19|TRDV1|TRDJ1|NA|TRDD2
CALGELGFLRKPALDKLIF
TGTGCTCTTGGGGAACTGGGCTTCCTACGTAAGCCCGCCCTCGATAAACTCATCTTT
>23|TRDV1|TRDJ1|NA|NA
CALGELKAFLHLGDIMKTDKLIF
TGTGCTCTTGGGGAACTGAAGGCCTTCCTACATCTGGGGGATATTATGAAGACCGATAAACTCATCTTT
>16|TRDV1|TRDJ1|once|NA
CALGGAREGYTDKLIF
TGTGCTCTTGGGGGAGCTCGGGAGGGGTACACCGATAAACTCATCTTT
>21|TRDV1|TRDJ1|NA|TRDD3
CALGEIRSVLGDTQFTDKLIF
TGTGCTCTTGGGGAAATCAGGAGTGTACTGGGGGATACGCAATTCACCGATAAACTCATCTTT
>16|TRDV1|TRDJ1|NA|NA
CALGLRFWVYTDKLIF
TGTGCTCTTGGGCTACGGTTCTGGGTGTACACCGATAAACTCATCTTT
>23|TRDV1|TRDJ1|NA|TRDD3
CALGGVRFHSTVLGETGTDKLIF
TGTGCTCTTGGGGGAGTACGTTTCCATTCTACTGTACTGGGGGAGACCGGCACCGATAAACTCATCTTT
>16|TRDV1|TRDJ1|few|TRDD3
CALTRTWGPYTDKLIF
TGTGCTCTTACTCGTACCTGGGGGCCCTACACCGATAAACTCATCTTT